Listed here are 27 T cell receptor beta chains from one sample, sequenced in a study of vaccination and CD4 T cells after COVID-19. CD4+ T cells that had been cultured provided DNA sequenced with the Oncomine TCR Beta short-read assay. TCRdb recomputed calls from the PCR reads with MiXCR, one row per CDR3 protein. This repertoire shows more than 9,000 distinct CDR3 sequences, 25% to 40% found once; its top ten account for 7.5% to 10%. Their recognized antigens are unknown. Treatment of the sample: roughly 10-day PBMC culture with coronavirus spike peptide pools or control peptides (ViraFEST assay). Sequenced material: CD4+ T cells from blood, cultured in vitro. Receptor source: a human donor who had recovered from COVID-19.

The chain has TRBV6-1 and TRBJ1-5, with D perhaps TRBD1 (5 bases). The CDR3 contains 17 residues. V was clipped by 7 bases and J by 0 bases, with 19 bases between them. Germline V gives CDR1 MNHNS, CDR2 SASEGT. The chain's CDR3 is CASKPGPGISSNQPQHF. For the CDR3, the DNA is TGTGCCAGCAAACCGGGACCGGGCATTAGTAGCAATCAGCCCCAGCATTTT.

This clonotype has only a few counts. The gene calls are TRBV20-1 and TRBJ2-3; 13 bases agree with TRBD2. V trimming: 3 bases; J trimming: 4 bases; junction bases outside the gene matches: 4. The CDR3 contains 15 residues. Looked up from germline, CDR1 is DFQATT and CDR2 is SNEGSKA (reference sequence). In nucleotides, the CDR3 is TGCAGTGCTAGGATCACTAGCGGGAGGGCAGATACGCAGTATTTT. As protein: CSARITSGRADTQYF.

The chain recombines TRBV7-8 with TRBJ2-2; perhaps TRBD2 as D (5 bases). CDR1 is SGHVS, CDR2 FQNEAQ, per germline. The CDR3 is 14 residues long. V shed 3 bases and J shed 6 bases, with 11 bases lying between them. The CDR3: CASSFQGRAGELFF. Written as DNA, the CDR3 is TGTGCCAGCAGCTTCCAAGGGCGGGCCGGGGAGCTGTTTTTT.

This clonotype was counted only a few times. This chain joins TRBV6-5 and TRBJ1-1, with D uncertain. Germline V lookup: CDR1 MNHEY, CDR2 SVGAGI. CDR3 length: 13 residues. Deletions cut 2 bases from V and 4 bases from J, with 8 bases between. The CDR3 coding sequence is TGTGCCAGCAGTTACGGACGGTCCACTGAAGCTTTCTTT. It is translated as CASSYGRSTEAFF.

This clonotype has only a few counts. CDR3 residues: CSAAGTGGYEQYF. CDR3 in DNA: TGCAGTGCAGCCGGGACAGGGGGCTACGAGCAGTACTTC. The J gene is TRBJ2-7, the V gene TRBV20-1, with 11 bases that match TRBD1. After removal of 6 bases from V and 3 bases from J, the junction contained 4 bases not matched to a gene. The CDR3 is made up of 13 amino acids. From germline, CDR1 is DFQATT and CDR2 SNEGSKA (reference sequence).

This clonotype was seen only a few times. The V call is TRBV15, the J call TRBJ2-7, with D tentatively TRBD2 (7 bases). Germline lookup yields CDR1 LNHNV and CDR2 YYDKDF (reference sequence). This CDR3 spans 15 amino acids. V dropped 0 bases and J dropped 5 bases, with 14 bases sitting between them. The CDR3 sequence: CATSRDLGGAHEQYF. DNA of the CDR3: TGTGCCACCAGCAGAGATTTGGGGGGGGCCCACGAGCAGTACTTC.

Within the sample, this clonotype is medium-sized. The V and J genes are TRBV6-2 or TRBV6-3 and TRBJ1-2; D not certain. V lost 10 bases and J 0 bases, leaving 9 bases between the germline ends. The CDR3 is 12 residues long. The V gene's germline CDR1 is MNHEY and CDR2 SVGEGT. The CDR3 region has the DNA TGTGCCACCCGTAGGGCTAACTATGGCTACACCTTC. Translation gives CATRRANYGYTF.

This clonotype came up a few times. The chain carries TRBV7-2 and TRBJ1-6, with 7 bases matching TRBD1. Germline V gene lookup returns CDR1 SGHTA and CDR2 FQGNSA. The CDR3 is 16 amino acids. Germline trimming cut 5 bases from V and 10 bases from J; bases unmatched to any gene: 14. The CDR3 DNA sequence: TGTGCCAGCAGCGAACCTTATGGAGGGGGCAAATCACCCCTCCACTTT. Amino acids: CASSEPYGGGKSPLHF.

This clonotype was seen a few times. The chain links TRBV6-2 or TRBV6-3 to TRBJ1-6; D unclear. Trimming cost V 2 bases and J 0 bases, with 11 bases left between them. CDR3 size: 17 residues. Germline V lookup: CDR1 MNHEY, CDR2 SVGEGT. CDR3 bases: TGTGCCAGCAGTTACCGTCCGACGAGCTCCTATAATTCACCCCTCCACTTT. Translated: CASSYRPTSSYNSPLHF.

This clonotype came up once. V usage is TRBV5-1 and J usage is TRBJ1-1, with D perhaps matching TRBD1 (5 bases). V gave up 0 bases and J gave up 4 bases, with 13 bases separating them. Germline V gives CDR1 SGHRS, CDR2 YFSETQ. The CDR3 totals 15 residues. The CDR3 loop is CASSLAVGQGTEAFF. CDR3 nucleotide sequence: TGCGCCAGCAGCTTGGCGGTGGGGCAGGGCACTGAAGCTTTCTTT.

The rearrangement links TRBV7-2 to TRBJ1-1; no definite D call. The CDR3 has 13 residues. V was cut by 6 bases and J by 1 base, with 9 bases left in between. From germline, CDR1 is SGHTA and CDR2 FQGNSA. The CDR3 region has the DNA TGTGCCAGCAGGCCGCCCGGGAACACTGAAGCTTTCTTT. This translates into CASRPPGNTEAFF.

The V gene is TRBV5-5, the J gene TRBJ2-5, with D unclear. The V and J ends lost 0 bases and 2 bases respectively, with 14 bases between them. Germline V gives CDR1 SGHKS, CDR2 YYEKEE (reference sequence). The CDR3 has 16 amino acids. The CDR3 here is CASSLAAAAFQETQYF. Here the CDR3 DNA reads TGTGCCAGCAGCTTGGCCGCCGCCGCGTTTCAAGAGACCCAGTACTTC.

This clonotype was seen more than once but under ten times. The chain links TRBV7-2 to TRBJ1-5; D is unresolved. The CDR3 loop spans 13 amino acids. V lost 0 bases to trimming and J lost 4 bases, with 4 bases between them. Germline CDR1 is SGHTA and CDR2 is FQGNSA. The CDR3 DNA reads TGTGCCAGCAGCTTAGCCAGGAATCAGCCCCAGCATTTT. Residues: CASSLARNQPQHF.

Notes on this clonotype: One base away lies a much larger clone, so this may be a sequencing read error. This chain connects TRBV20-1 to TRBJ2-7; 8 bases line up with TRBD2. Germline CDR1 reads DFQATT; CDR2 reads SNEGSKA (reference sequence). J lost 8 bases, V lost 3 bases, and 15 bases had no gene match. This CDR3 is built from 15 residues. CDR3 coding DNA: TGCAGTGCTAGGCCCGCGGGCGGGGGGTGGCACAAGCAGTACTTC. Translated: CSARPAGGGWHKQYF.

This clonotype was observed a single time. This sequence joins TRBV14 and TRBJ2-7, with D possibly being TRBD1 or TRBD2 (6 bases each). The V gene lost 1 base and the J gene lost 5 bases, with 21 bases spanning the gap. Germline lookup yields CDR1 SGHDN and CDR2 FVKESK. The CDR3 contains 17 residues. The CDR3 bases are TGTGCCAGCAGCCAAGTGATAGGAGGGGGGCTTCTCAACGAGCAGTACTTC. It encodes CASSQVIGGGLLNEQYF.

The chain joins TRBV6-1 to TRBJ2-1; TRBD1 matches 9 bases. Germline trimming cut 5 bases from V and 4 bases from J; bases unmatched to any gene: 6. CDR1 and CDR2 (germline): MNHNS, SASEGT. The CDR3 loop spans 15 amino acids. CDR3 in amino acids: CASSMGQGPYNEQFF. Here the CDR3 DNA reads TGTGCCAGCAGTATGGGACAGGGCCCATACAATGAGCAGTTCTTC.

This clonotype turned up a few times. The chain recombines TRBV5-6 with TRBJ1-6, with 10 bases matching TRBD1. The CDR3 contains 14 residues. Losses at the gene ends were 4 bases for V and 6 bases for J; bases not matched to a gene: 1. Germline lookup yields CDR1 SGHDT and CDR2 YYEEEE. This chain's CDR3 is CASSRDRGNSPLHF. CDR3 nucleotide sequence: TGTGCCAGCAGCAGGGACAGGGGTAATTCACCCCTCCACTTT.

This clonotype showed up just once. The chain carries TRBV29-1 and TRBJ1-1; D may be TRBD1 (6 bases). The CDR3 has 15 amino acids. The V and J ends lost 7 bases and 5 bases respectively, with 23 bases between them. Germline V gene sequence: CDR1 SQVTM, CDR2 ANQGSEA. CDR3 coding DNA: TGCAGCGCAATGGCCCAGGGGAACTCTGGAACTGAAGCTTTCTTT. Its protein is CSAMAQGNSGTEAFF. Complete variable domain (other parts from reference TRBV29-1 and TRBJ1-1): SAVISQKPSRDICQRGTSLTIQCQVDSQVTMMFWYRQQPGQSLTLIATANQGSEATYESGFVIDKFPISRPNLTFSTLTVSNMSPEDSSIYLCSAMAQGNSGTEAFFGQGTRLTVV.

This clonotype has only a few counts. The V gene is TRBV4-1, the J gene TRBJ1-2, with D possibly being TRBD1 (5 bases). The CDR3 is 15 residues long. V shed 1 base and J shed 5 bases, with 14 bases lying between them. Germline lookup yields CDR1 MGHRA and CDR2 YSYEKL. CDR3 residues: CASSQGPGREYGYTF. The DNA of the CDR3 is TGCGCCAGCAGCCAAGGCCCAGGGAGAGAGTATGGCTACACCTTC.

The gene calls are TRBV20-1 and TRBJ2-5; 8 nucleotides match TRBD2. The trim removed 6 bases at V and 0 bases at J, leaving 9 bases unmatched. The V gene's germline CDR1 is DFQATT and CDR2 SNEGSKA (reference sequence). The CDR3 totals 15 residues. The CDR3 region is CSAGTSGRDQETQYF. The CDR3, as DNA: TGCAGTGCCGGTACTAGCGGTAGGGACCAAGAGACCCAGTACTTC.

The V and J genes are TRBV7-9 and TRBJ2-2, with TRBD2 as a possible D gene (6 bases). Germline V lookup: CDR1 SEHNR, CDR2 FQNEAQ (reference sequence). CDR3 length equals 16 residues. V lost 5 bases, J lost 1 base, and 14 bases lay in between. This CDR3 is CASSPWTKGNTGELFF. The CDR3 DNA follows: TGTGCCAGCAGCCCATGGACTAAGGGGAACACCGGGGAGCTGTTTTTT.

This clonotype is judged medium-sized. The CDR3 is CASSWDSPNYGYTF. The CDR3 nucleotides are TGTGCCAGCAGCTGGGACAGCCCTAACTATGGCTACACCTTC. The J gene is TRBJ1-2, the V gene TRBV7-2; 7 bases are a match to TRBD1. Germline V gives CDR1 SGHTA, CDR2 FQGNSA. The CDR3 extends over 14 amino acids. The V gene end was trimmed by 4 bases and the J gene end by 0 bases; junction bases not matched to a gene: 2.

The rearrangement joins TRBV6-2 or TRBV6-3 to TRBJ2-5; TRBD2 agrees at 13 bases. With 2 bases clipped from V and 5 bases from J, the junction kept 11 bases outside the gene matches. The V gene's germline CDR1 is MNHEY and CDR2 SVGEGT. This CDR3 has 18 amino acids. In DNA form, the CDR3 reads TGTGCCAGCAGTTACGGTCGGACTAGCGGGGGTGGCACGGAGACCCAGTACTTC. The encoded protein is CASSYGRTSGGGTETQYF.

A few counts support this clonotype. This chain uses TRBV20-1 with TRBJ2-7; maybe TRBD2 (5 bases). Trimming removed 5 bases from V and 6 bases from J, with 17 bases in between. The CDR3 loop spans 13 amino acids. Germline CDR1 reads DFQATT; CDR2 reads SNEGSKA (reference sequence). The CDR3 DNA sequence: TGCAGTGCTGTCGGACTTGCCCAACTCGAGCAGTACTTC. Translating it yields CSAVGLAQLEQYF.

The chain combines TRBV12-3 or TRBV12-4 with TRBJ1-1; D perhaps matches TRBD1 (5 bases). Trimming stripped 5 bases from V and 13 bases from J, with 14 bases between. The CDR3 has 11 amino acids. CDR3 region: CASSLDERGFF. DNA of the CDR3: TGTGCCAGCAGTCTGGATGAGAGGGGTTTCTTT.

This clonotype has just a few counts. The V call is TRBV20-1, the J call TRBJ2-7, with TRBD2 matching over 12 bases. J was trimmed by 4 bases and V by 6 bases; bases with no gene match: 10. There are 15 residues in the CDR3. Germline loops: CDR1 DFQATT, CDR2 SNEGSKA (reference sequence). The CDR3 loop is CSANLGTSGRYEQYF. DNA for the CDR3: TGCAGTGCCAACCTCGGGACTAGCGGGCGGTACGAGCAGTACTTC.

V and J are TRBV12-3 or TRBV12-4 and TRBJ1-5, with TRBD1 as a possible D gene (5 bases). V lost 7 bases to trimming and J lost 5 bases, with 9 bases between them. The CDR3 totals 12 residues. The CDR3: CASKKGYQPQHF. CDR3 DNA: TGTGCCAGCAAGAAGGGGTATCAGCCCCAGCATTTT.